The clone carrying this T cell receptor beta chain was found a few times. No antigen is known for it. The CDR3 is made up of 13 amino acids. In germline, CDR1 is LGHDT, CDR2 YNNKEL (reference sequence). Every TCR beta cDNA library bore unique molecular identifiers. TCRdb re-called the PCR reads with MiXCR, one entry per CDR3 protein. The sample lists roughly 570,000 distinct CDR3 sequences, about a third seen once, with around 6% in the top ten. The data derive from a study of post-analysis software for immune sequencing data. Study in general: Relapsing-remitting, secondary progressive and progressive-relapsing multiple sclerosis were all included among the disease courses. Findings and limits, study-wide: The study found TRBV5-6, TRBV5-1 and TRBV20-1 among several TRBV segments more frequent in patients than controls.

The chain employs TRBV3-1 and TRBJ2-1; TRBD2 agrees at 9 bases. Sequenced: blood. The TCR originated in a girl aged 2 to 17 with multiple sclerosis. Here the CDR3 reads CAIASSGGVEQFF. The CDR3, as DNA: TGTGCGATAGCCAGTAGCGGGGGTGTCGAGCAGTTCTTC.